These 26 T cell receptor beta chains came from one sample sequenced in a study of human T cells and chemical hapten exposure (dated by TCRdb to about 2021). Library generation was performed with RACE. The listed sequencing device is NextSeq 500. The public reads were reprocessed in TCRdb via fastp at Q25 and MiXCR, keeping in-frame beta chains. Each CDR3 protein appears once, grouped with its most common genes and DNA. The sample table lists about 97,000 distinct CDR3 sequences, roughly a quarter of them with a count of one. The ten largest clones capture 10% of the sample. The label giving this sample's time point can be read as: patch test 3, about 24 weeks after DPC sensitization. According to the study, the label for this sample's treatment or condition signals: therapeutic diphenylcyclopropenone sensitization with weekly scalp DPC. Sequences were derived from whole blood, sampled in connection with sensitization to the hapten diphenylcyclopropenone (DPC). The source is a middle-aged man with alopecia areata. Some clones in this sample may be carry-over from other donors' samples.

The chain couples TRBV28 to TRBJ2-1, with no clear D. The CDR3 is 16 amino acids. Germline V gene lookup returns CDR1 MDHEN and CDR2 SYDVKM. The V end lost 2 bases, the J end lost 0 bases, and 11 bases lay between the germline ends. The CDR3 bases are TGTGCCAGCAGTTTAATGGGTAGGAGCTCCTACAATGAGCAGTTCTTC. It encodes CASSLMGRSSYNEQFF.

A few counts support this clonotype. The V and J genes are TRBV10-3 and TRBJ2-7; D is unclear. CDR3 length: 14 residues. CDR1 and CDR2 from the germline V gene are ENHRY and SYGVKD. V lost 3 bases, J lost 0 bases, and 9 bases lay in between. CDR3 DNA sequence: TGTGCCATCAGTGAAGCCCAGAGCTCCTACGAGCAGTACTTC. Translated, it gives CAISEAQSSYEQYF.

A few counts support this clonotype. The chain combines TRBV11-2 with TRBJ2-5, with D maybe TRBD2 (6 bases). V was clipped by 4 bases and J by 5 bases, with 14 bases between them. CDR3 length: 14 residues. Germline values: CDR1 SGHAT, CDR2 FQNNGV. The CDR3 protein is CASSYVSSGETQYF. Written as DNA, the CDR3 is TGTGCCAGCAGCTATGTCTCGAGCGGGGAGACCCAGTACTTC.

The rearrangement uses TRBV6-6 and TRBJ2-7, with TRBD1 as a possible D gene (6 bases). The CDR3 length is 15 residues. CDR1 is MNHNY, CDR2 SVGAGI, per germline (reference sequence). V was shortened by 6 bases and J by 11 bases, with 26 bases between the two germline ends. DNA for the CDR3: TGTGCCAGCAGCTCCTATACAGGGTGGGGGATTAATGAGTACTTC. Amino acid sequence: CASSSYTGWGINEYF.

The chain carries TRBV3-1 and TRBJ1-5, with unresolved D. V was pared by 1 base and J by 3 bases, with 4 bases between. The CDR3 has 13 amino acids. Per the germline V gene, CDR1 is LGHDT and CDR2 is YNNKEL (reference sequence). CDR3: CASSQALNQPQHF. The CDR3 DNA sequence: TGTGCCAGCAGCCAAGCCCTCAATCAGCCCCAGCATTTT. The full variable domain, completed using reference TRBV3-1 and TRBJ1-5, is DTAVSQTPKYLVTQMGNDKSIKCEQNLGHDTMYWYKQDSKKFLKIMFSYNNKELIINETVPNRFSPKSPDKAHLNLHINSLELGDSAVYFCASSQALNQPQHFGDGTRLSIL.

V gene TRBV27 combines with J gene TRBJ2-7; D perhaps matches TRBD1 (6 bases). From germline, CDR1 is MNHEY and CDR2 SMNVEV (reference sequence). Between the trimmed V and J ends, which lost 4 bases and 4 bases, there was a span of 17 bases. This CDR3 is built from 15 residues. CDR3 sequence reads: CASSSSLGARYEQYF. The CDR3 DNA sequence: TGTGCCAGCAGTTCCTCATTGGGGGCGCGGTACGAGCAGTACTTC.

V usage is TRBV7-2 and J usage is TRBJ2-6; the D is unclear. V lost 1 base and J 0 bases, leaving 10 bases between the germline ends. Germline CDR1 reads SGHTA; CDR2 reads FQGNSA. CDR3 length equals 17 residues. CDR3 nucleotide sequence: TGTGCCAGCAGCTTAGGGGCAGGCCGCTCTGGGGCCAACGTCCTGACTTTC. Encoded protein: CASSLGAGRSGANVLTF.

This clonotype has a handful of counts. The chain employs TRBV29-1 and TRBJ2-5; a possible D gene is TRBD1 (6 bases). CDR1 is SQVTM, CDR2 ANQGSEA, per germline. With 0 bases removed from V and 5 bases from J, the gap between germline ends came to 7 bases. The CDR3 extends over 12 amino acids. The CDR3 protein is CSVEDQGETQYF. The CDR3 DNA is TGCAGCGTTGAAGATCAGGGGGAGACCCAGTACTTC. The complete variable domain, with remaining parts taken from reference TRBV29-1 and TRBJ2-5, reads SAVISQKPSRDICQRGTSLTIQCQVDSQVTMMFWYRQQPGQSLTLIATANQGSEATYESGFVIDKFPISRPNLTFSTLTVSNMSPEDSSIYLCSVEDQGETQYFGPGTRLLVL.

The chain combines TRBV6-5 with TRBJ1-1; tentatively, D is TRBD1 (5 bases). Germline V gives CDR1 MNHEY, CDR2 SVGAGI. This CDR3 contains 13 residues. The V and J ends lost 2 bases and 4 bases respectively, with 8 bases between them. CDR3 in amino acids: CASSYAGTTEAFF. CDR3 DNA sequence: TGTGCCAGCAGTTACGCAGGGACCACTGAAGCTTTCTTT.

This clonotype has more than one count but fewer than ten. The V gene is TRBV7-9, the J gene TRBJ2-1, with 7 bases matching TRBD1. With V trimmed by 5 bases and J by 4 bases, 8 bases remained unmatched. The germline gives CDR1 SEHNR, CDR2 FQNEAQ (reference sequence). CDR3 length equals 15 residues. The CDR3 loop is CASSKGQHPYNEQFF. The CDR3 bases are TGTGCCAGCAGCAAGGGACAGCACCCTTACAATGAGCAGTTCTTC.

This clonotype was found a few times. This chain joins TRBV5-5 and TRBJ1-1, with D hard to call. Trimming took off 0 bases at V and 1 base at J, with 13 bases between the two ends. Germline CDR1 reads SGHKS; CDR2 reads YYEKEE (reference sequence). This CDR3 is 16 amino acids long. In nucleotides, the CDR3 is TGTGCCAGCAGCTTGGCGCCAGTAGGGAGGAACACTGAAGCTTTCTTT. Translating it yields CASSLAPVGRNTEAFF.

This clonotype was found a few times. V usage is TRBV2 and J usage is TRBJ1-1; perhaps TRBD1 as D (6 bases). CDR1 is SNHLY and CDR2 is FYNNEI in the germline V gene. V lost 4 bases and J 5 bases, leaving 17 bases between the germline ends. This CDR3 region has 15 residues. The CDR3: CASSGKQGVTTEAFF. Here the CDR3 DNA reads TGTGCCAGCAGTGGAAAACAGGGAGTGACGACTGAAGCTTTCTTT.

The table lists this clonotype with many counts. This chain uses TRBV29-1 with TRBJ2-5, with 7 bases lining up with TRBD1. Per germline, CDR1 SQVTM and CDR2 ANQGSEA. Trimming at V came to 5 bases and at J to 2 bases, leaving 8 bases not matched to a gene. The CDR3 runs to 14 residues. The chain's CDR3 is CSVFRDSGQETQYF. CDR3 nucleotides: TGCAGCGTTTTCCGGGACAGTGGGCAAGAGACCCAGTACTTC.

The chain uses TRBV6-4 and TRBJ2-1; 7 positions agree with TRBD1. Looked up from germline, CDR1 is MRHNA and CDR2 is SNTAGT. The junction had 12 bases not matched to a gene; V was cut back by 4 bases and J by 12 bases. There are 14 residues in the CDR3. The CDR3 reads CASSASTGSPSQFF. In DNA form, the CDR3 reads TGTGCCAGCAGTGCCTCGACAGGGTCTCCTTCGCAGTTCTTC.

This clonotype was found a few times. V usage is TRBV28 and J usage is TRBJ1-6, with D possibly being TRBD1 (6 bases). The V gene lost 8 bases and the J gene lost 8 bases, with 16 bases spanning the gap. Per germline, CDR1 MDHEN and CDR2 SYDVKM. This CDR3 contains 14 residues. The CDR3 spells CASGLGGLDSPLHF. Here the CDR3 DNA reads TGTGCCAGCGGGTTGGGGGGGCTGGATTCACCCCTCCACTTT.

As DNA, the CDR3 is TGTGCCAGCAGCCAAGATCTCAGGACAGATACGCAGTATTTT. Translating gives CASSQDLRTDTQYF. This chain connects TRBV14 to TRBJ2-3; D uncertain. V was cut by 0 bases and J by 3 bases, with 7 bases left in between. CDR1 SGHDN and CDR2 FVKESK come from the germline V gene. This CDR3 has 14 residues.

The rearrangement joins TRBV15 to TRBJ2-7; D might be TRBD1 (6 bases). CDR1 and CDR2 from the germline V gene are LNHNV and YYDKDF (reference sequence). V lost 1 base, J lost 2 bases, and 12 bases lay in between. CDR3 size: 15 residues. Here the CDR3 DNA reads TGTGCCACCAGCAGAGCTGAGGGGGTCGCCTACGAGCAGTACTTC. This gives the protein CATSRAEGVAYEQYF.

The rearrangement joins TRBV12-3 or TRBV12-4 to TRBJ2-1; TRBD1 is a possible D gene (6 bases). V lost 4 bases and J 8 bases, leaving 18 bases between the germline ends. There are 15 residues in the CDR3. The CDR3: CASSSRGQTPYEQFF. CDR3 DNA sequence: TGTGCCAGCAGTTCTCGGGGACAAACCCCCTATGAGCAGTTCTTC.

This clonotype turned up a few times. The chain carries TRBV30 and TRBJ2-7; TRBD2 matches 11 bases. The V and J ends lost 5 bases and 1 base, in that order; junction bases with no gene match: 16. This CDR3 contains 18 residues. Germline values: CDR1 GTSNPN, CDR2 SVGIG (reference sequence). DNA for the CDR3: TGTGCCTGGGGACCCGGGACTAGCGGAGGCTCACGTTCCTACGAGCAGTACTTC. Its translation: CAWGPGTSGGSRSYEQYF.

The chain joins TRBV7-3 to TRBJ2-1; 9 nucleotides match TRBD1. The CDR3 sequence is 15 residues long. J lost 5 bases, V lost 4 bases, and 6 bases had no gene match. Looked up from germline, CDR1 is SGHTA and CDR2 is FQGTGA. CDR3 residues: CASSYTGGSNNEQFF. Written as DNA, the CDR3 is TGTGCCAGCAGCTATACAGGGGGCTCAAACAATGAGCAGTTCTTC.

This clonotype was found a few times. The gene calls are TRBV19 and TRBJ2-1; 14 bases agree with TRBD2. Germline CDR1 LNHDA, CDR2 SQIVND (reference sequence). The V gene end was trimmed by 6 bases and the J gene end by 2 bases; junction bases not matched to a gene: 12. The CDR3 contains 19 residues. In DNA form, the CDR3 reads TGTGCCAGTAGCCGACTCGGACTAGCGGGAGGATCCGCCTACAATGAGCAGTTCTTC. Translation gives CASSRLGLAGGSAYNEQFF.

The chain carries TRBV10-3 and TRBJ1-2; D remains unclear. With 8 bases removed from V and 4 bases from J, the gap between germline ends came to 8 bases. The CDR3 consists of 11 residues. From germline, CDR1 is ENHRY and CDR2 SYGVKD. Here the CDR3 DNA reads TGTGCCATCGGTGTGGGCTATGGCTACACCTTC. Residues: CAIGVGYGYTF.

This clonotype was counted a few times. The V call is TRBV6-2 or TRBV6-3, the J call TRBJ1-5; TRBD1 agrees at 8 bases. V trimming: 5 bases; J trimming: 4 bases; junction bases outside the gene matches: 7. This CDR3 is built from 15 residues. Germline lookup yields CDR1 MNHEY and CDR2 SVGEGT. The CDR3 reads CASSPWDRPNQPQHF. The CDR3 DNA reads TGTGCCAGCAGTCCTTGGGACAGGCCGAATCAGCCCCAGCATTTT.

This clonotype has only a few counts. The chain is built from TRBV29-1 and TRBJ1-2, with D maybe TRBD1 (5 bases). With 6 bases removed from V and 5 bases from J, the gap between germline ends came to 13 bases. The germline V gene has CDR1 SQVTM and CDR2 ANQGSEA. CDR3 length: 12 amino acids. DNA for the CDR3: TGCAGCGTCCGCCAGGGAGTATATGGCTACACCTTC. This encodes CSVRQGVYGYTF.

The rearrangement uses TRBV4-2 and TRBJ1-5, with D unclear. There are 17 residues in the CDR3. Germline CDR1 and CDR2: LGHNA and YNFKEQ. With 0 bases removed from V and 0 bases from J, the gap between germline ends came to 12 bases. CDR3 in DNA: TGTGCCAGCAGCCAAGATCGGGGAACAACTAGCAATCAGCCCCAGCATTTT. Translation gives CASSQDRGTTSNQPQHF.

The chain recombines TRBV28 with TRBJ1-4, with D uncertain. CDR3 length: 15 amino acids. V gave up 5 bases and J gave up 8 bases, with 18 bases separating them. Germline V gene sequence: CDR1 MDHEN, CDR2 SYDVKM. The CDR3 reads CASSLRGLWREKLFF. The CDR3 DNA is TGTGCCAGCAGTCTCCGGGGTCTATGGAGGGAAAAACTGTTTTTT.